Below are 6 T cell receptor beta chains sequenced from a single sample in a study of blood T cell repertoires in COVID-19. TCRdb's copy holds only in-frame clones and misses some; the assay was immunoSEQ multiplex PCR. This table has about 140,000 clones, 88% appearing once. Sequencing used peripheral blood. Receptor source: a human donor with COVID-19, enrolled during active disease. The donor label of this sample is uncertain.

This chain uses TRBV27 with TRBJ2-5; D is possibly TRBD1 (5 bases). Looked up from germline, CDR1 is MNHEY and CDR2 is SMNVEV (reference sequence). Deletions cut 6 bases from V and 2 bases from J, with 16 bases between. CDR3 length: 15 residues. This chain's CDR3 is CASSNIYDSQETQYF. Here the CDR3 DNA reads TGTGCCAGCAGCAATATTTATGACAGTCAAGAGACCCAGTACTTC.

J is TRBJ2-7 and V is TRBV5-4; 7 bases align to TRBD1. Germline V gene sequence: CDR1 SGHNT, CDR2 YYREEE (reference sequence). The CDR3 length is 15 residues. Unmatched junction bases numbered 14, after V lost 4 bases and J lost 7 bases. This CDR3 reads CASSRQGSSLAEQYF. The CDR3 nucleotides are TGTGCCAGCAGCCGACAGGGATCAAGTCTAGCAGAGCAGTACTTC.

The chain links TRBV10-3 to TRBJ1-6; D is undetermined. The V end lost 0 bases, the J end lost 8 bases, and 11 bases lay between the germline ends. Germline V lookup: CDR1 ENHRY, CDR2 SYGVKD. The CDR3 is 15 residues long. CDR3 region: CAISESIGEYSPLHF. CDR3 sequence (DNA): TGTGCCATCAGTGAGTCGATTGGGGAGTATTCACCCCTCCACTTT.

The chain is built from TRBV9 and TRBJ1-2; D gene uncertain. Germline-derived CDR1 and CDR2 are SGDLS and YYNGEE. The germline V and J ends were trimmed by 0 bases and 4 bases, with 16 bases remaining between them. The CDR3 totals 16 residues. CDR3 sequence: CASSVEPAGFLYGYTF. CDR3 bases: TGTGCCAGCAGCGTAGAGCCGGCGGGATTCCTCTATGGCTACACCTTC.

The J gene is TRBJ2-7, the V gene TRBV3-1 (or the pseudogene TRBV3-2); 11 nucleotides match TRBD2. This CDR3 region has 16 residues. Germline CDR1 LGHDT, CDR2 YNNKEL (reference sequence). The ends lost 4 bases at V and 2 bases at J; junction bases unmatched: 7. CDR3 bases: TGTGCCAGCAGCCCTCATCCGACTAGCGGGGCCTACGAGCAGTACTTC. Protein: CASSPHPTSGAYEQYF.

J is TRBJ2-7 and V is TRBV6-5; D call uncertain. CDR1 and CDR2 (germline): MNHEY, SVGAGI. There are 14 residues in the CDR3. Trimming shortened V by 6 bases and J by 0 bases, and 12 bases separated the two germline ends. The CDR3 is CASRYSRSSYEQYF. The CDR3 DNA sequence: TGTGCCAGCAGGTACAGTAGAAGCTCCTACGAGCAGTACTTC.